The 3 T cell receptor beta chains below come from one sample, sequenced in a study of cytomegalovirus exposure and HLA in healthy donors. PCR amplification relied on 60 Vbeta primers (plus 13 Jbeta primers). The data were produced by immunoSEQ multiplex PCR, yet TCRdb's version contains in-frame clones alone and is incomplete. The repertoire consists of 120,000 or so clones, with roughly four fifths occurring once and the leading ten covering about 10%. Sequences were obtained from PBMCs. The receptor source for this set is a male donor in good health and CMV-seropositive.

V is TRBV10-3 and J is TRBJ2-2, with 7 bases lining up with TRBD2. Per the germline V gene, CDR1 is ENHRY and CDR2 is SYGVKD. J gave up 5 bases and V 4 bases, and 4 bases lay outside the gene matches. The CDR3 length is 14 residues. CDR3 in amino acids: CAISAAGETGELFF. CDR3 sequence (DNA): TGTGCCATCAGTGCGGCGGGAGAAACCGGGGAGCTGTTTTTT.

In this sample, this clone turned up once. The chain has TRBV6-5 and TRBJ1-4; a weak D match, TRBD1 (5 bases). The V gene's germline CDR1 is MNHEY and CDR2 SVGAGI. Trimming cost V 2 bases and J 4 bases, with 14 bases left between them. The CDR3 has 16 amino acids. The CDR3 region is CASSYTFQGLNEKLFF. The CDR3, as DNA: TGTGCCAGCAGTTACACATTCCAGGGCCTTAATGAAAAACTGTTTTTT.

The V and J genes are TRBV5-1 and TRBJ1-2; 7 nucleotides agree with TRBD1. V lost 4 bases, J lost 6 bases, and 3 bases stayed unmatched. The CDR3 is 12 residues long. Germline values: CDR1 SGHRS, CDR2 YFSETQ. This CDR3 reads CASSLQGNGYTF. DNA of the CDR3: TGCGCCAGCAGCCTACAGGGGAATGGCTACACCTTC.